These 7 T cell receptor beta chains originate from one sample sequenced in a study of shared clonotypes between healthy human individuals. Using immunoSEQ multiplex PCR, the repertoire was profiled, and TCRdb retains in-frame clones only, with some absent. The table includes about half a million clones, approximately 80% detected once. The sequencing sample was made of PBMCs. These receptors were taken from a middle-aged woman in good health. Some clones in this sample may be carry-over from other donors' samples.

The rearrangement uses TRBV9 and TRBJ2-3; TRBD2 aligns across 10 bases. Germline-derived CDR1 and CDR2 are SGDLS and YYNGEE. This CDR3 has 14 amino acids. The V segment lost 3 bases and the J segment 5 bases; nucleotides outside the gene matches: 3. CDR3 region: CASSARLAGDTQYF. The CDR3 nucleotides read TGTGCCAGCAGCGCCAGACTAGCGGGAGATACGCAGTATTTT. The full variable domain, its missing parts supplied by reference TRBV9 and TRBJ2-3, is DSGVTQTPKHLITATGQRVTLRCSPRSGDLSVYWYQQSLDQGLQFLIQYYNGEERAKGNILERFSAQQFPDLHSELNLSSLELGDSALYFCASSARLAGDTQYFGPGTRLTVL.

This clone occurred a few times. The CDR3 nucleotides are TGTGCCTGGGTCCGGGACAGACCCTACGAGCAGTACTTC. Amino acid sequence: CAWVRDRPYEQYF. This rearrangement joins TRBV30 to TRBJ2-5; the match to TRBD1 covers 7 bases. The J call may be incorrect, as the DNA end agrees better with TRBJ2-7. Per germline, CDR1 GTSNPN and CDR2 SVGIG (reference sequence). The CDR3 length is 13 residues.

The chain carries TRBV5-1 and TRBJ2-7; 14 bases align to TRBD2. Trimming cost V 6 bases and J 7 bases; bases outside gene matches: 9. The length of the CDR3 is 15 residues. Germline lookup yields CDR1 SGHRS and CDR2 YFSETQ. DNA for the CDR3: TGCGCCAGCACCCGGGGGACTAGCGGGAGTGGGGAGCAGTACTTC. This codes for CASTRGTSGSGEQYF.

The rearrangement links TRBV18 to TRBJ1-2; 7 bases agree with TRBD1. Trimming took 6 bases from V and 0 from J; bases not matched to a gene: 7. The germline gives CDR1 KGHSH, CDR2 LQKENI. The CDR3 runs to 15 residues. The CDR3 spells CASSDRVWANYGYTF. The DNA for the CDR3 is TGTGCCAGCTCCGACAGGGTCTGGGCTAACTATGGCTACACCTTC.

The chain has TRBV5-4 and TRBJ2-2; D is uncertain. The CDR3 covers 13 residues. Germline loops: CDR1 SGHNT, CDR2 YYREEE (reference sequence). The V end was cut by 3 bases, the J end by 4 bases, with 7 bases between. The CDR3 DNA sequence: TGTGCCAGCAGCTGGCGGACCACCGGGGAGCTGTTTTTT. As protein: CASSWRTTGELFF. Looking up the rest from reference TRBV5-4 and TRBJ2-2 gives the full variable domain: ETGVTQSPTHLIKTRGQQVTLRCSSQSGHNTVSWYQQALGQGPQFIFQYYREEENGRGNFPPRFSGLQFPNYSSELNVNALELDDSALYLCASSWRTTGELFFGEGSRLTVL.

CDR3 in amino acids: CSVEEAGGGYNEQFF. CDR3 nucleotide sequence: TGCAGCGTTGAAGAGGCGGGGGGAGGCTACAATGAGCAGTTCTTC. The genes are TRBV29-1 and TRBJ2-1, with 8 bases fitting TRBD2. J lost 3 bases, V lost 0 bases, and 4 bases had no gene match. Germline loops: CDR1 SQVTM, CDR2 ANQGSEA. This CDR3 contains 15 residues.

The V and J genes are TRBV28 and TRBJ2-7; D may be TRBD1 (6 bases). Trimming cost V 5 bases and J 12 bases, with 20 bases left between them. Germline loops: CDR1 MDHEN, CDR2 SYDVKM. The length of the CDR3 is 13 residues. The CDR3 nucleotides are TGTGCCAGCAGTATCACAGGGCCCAAGAATGGGTACTTC. Amino acids: CASSITGPKNGYF.